This TCR beta chain originates from a study of PD-L1 blockade in urothelial cancer (dated by TCRdb to the late 2010s). Some background on the complete study: Therapy was started in about 2014 for all patients, and atezolizumab 1,200 mg was administered intravenously every 3 weeks. Blood samples yielded a median of approximately 150,000 T cells and approximately 83,000 unique TCRs, with median clonality roughly 0.085. Patients had an ECOG performance status of 0 or 1 and had received between 0 and 3 prior chemotherapy regimens. Durable clinical benefit was defined as progression-free survival longer than 6 months, and TCR features were also tested against progression-free and overall survival. Durable clinical benefit was achieved by nine patients but not by the remaining 20. About nine tenths of the roughly 29 patients were identified as males with urothelial cancer of bladder origin, and a prior smoking history was reported by 18 of 29 patients. Pretreatment tumor samples, along with matched peripheral blood serially collected before and after atezolizumab treatment, were subjected to TCR sequencing. Pretreatment blood TCR-seq was available for around 29 patients, at least one posttreatment blood collection was obtained for 24 patients, and tumor TCR-seq was available for 24 patients. Blood samples were analyzed at two time points: 3 weeks after treatment start (second dose) and 6 weeks after treatment start. The study, an exploratory multi-omic analysis, examined somatic, immune and clinical correlates of response to PD-L1 blockade with atezolizumab in urothelial cancer. In the same patients, whole exome sequencing and RNA sequencing of pretreatment tumors were performed in addition to TCR sequencing. The research as a whole found: Among patients with durable benefit, tumor-associated TCR clones showed greater expansion in peripheral blood 3 weeks after treatment started (n of about 21, p = 0.022). Small sample size (n ≈ 29) and many exploratory analyses mean the results are intended to be hypothesis-generating. Improved progression-free and overall survival was associated with having pretreatment peripheral blood TCR clonality below the median.

In its sample, this clone was seen once. Its antigen has not been determined. It has no much larger one-base neighbor in the sample; base qualities were not kept. A total of roughly 30 patients with locally advanced or metastatic urothelial carcinoma, treated at Memorial Sloan Kettering on a trial protocol, made up the cohort. Peripheral blood mononuclear cells were collected pretreatment and during treatment, with between 1 and 8 total time points per patient. The Qiagen DNeasy Blood extraction kit was used to purify genomic DNA from total PBMCs and tumor samples. PBMCs were collected pretreatment and during treatment and were isolated and stored as previously described. The CDR1 and CDR2 encoded by the germline V gene are SGHDT and YYEEEE. From the cysteine through the phenylalanine, the CDR3 covers 15 amino acids. Of the read, only the CDR3 DNA is kept; its 45 bases are in frame from base 1. The V and J ends are trimmed by 6 bases and 2 bases, leaving 18 bases between them.

Synthetic TCR analog templates were spiked into each PCR to estimate absolute template abundance from read counts. The immunoSEQ assay was used to amplify TCRbeta CDR3 regions from genomic DNA with bias-controlled V and J gene primers. Sequencing of rearranged TCRbeta segments was done at approximately 20X coverage. Turning to the authors' computational methods: Clustering was used to correct sequencing errors, and CDR3s were annotated against IMGT to assign V, D and J genes. Downstream analyses used only productive TCRbeta rearrangements, leaving out any out-of-frame or stop-codon sequences. Clonality was computed as one minus Shannon entropy normalized by the log of the number of unique productive sequences. Clones differing between time points or between blood and tumor were identified by Fisher's exact test with Benjamini-Hochberg correction at adjusted p below 0.01. The source is immuneACCESS, and TCRdb retained only in-frame sequences with V and J called. Part of the clones is not carried over; for the studies checked, unresolved V genes explain less than half of this, and the remainder is unexplained. D and trimming were read from the DNA, whereas the V and J calls and clone size are those reported in that table. The sample includes about 52,000 clones, with roughly 84% observed a single time. The ten largest clones add up to about 5.8% of the sample.

The chain is assembled from TRBV5-6 and TRBJ2-7; a tentative D call is TRBD2 (6 bases match). The input for sequencing was PBMCs, taken around atezolizumab (anti-PD-L1) treatment. The receptor's source is a middle-aged man with urothelial cancer. The nucleotides read TGTGCCAGCACGGCGACGGGAGTGGGGACCTACGAGCAGTACTTC. This encodes CASTATGVGTYEQYF. The reference TRBV5-6 and TRBJ2-7 proteins fill in what lies around the CDR3, so the full variable domain reads DAGVTQSPTHLIKTRGQQVTLRCSPKSGHDTVSWYQQALGQGPQFIFQYYEEEERQRGNFPDRFSGHQFPNYSSELNVNALLLGDSALYLCASTATGVGTYEQYFGPGTRLTVT.